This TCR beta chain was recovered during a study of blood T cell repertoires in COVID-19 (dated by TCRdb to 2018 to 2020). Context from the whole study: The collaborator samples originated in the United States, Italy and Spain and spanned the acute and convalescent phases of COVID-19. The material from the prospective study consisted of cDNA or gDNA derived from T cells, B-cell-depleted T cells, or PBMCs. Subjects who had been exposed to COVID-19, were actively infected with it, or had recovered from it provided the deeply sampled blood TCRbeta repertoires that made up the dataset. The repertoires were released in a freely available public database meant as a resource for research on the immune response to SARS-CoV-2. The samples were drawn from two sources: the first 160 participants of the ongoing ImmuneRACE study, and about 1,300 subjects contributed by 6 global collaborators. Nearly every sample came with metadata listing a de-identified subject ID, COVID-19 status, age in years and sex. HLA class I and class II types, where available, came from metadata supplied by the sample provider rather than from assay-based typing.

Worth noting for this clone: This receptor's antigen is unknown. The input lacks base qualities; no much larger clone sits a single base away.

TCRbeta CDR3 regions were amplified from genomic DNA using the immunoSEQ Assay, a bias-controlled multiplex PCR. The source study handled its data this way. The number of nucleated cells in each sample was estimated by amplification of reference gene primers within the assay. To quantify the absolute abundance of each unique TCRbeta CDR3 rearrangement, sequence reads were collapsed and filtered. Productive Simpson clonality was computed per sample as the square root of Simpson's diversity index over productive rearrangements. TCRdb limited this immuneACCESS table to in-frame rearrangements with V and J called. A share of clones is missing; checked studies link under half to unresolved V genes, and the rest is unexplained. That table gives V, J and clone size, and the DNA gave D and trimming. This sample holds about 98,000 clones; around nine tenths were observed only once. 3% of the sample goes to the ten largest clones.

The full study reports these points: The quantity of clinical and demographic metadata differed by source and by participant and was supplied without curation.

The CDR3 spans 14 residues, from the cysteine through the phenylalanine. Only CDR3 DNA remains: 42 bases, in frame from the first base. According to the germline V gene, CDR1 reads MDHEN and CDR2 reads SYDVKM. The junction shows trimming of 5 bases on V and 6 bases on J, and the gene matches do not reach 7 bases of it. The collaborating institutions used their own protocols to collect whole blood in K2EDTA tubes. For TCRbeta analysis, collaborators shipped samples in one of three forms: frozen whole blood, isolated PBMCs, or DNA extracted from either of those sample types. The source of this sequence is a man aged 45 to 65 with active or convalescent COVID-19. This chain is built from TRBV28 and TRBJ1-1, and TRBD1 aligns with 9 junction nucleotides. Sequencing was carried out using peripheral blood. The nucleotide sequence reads TGTGCCAGCAGTAAGGGGGACAGGGATCCTGAAGCTTTCTTT. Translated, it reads CASSKGDRDPEAFF.